This T cell receptor beta chain originates from a study of cytomegalovirus exposure and HLA in healthy donors. V was clipped by 5 bases and J by 13 bases, with 18 bases between them. In germline, CDR1 is SGHDN, CDR2 FVKESK. This CDR3 has 13 amino acids. Whole-study results and caveats: Cytomegalovirus association was listed for 164 TCR beta chains. It was likely that a cluster of highly shared sequence variants was a sequencing artifact. Only CMV serostatus was available as immune exposure information.

This clone was detected once. The antigen remains unidentified. PCR involved 60 Vbeta and 13 Jbeta primers. The table came from immunoSEQ multiplex PCR; TCRdb's copy has only in-frame clones and leaves some out. Of under 200,000 clones in the sample, approximately 80% were seen once. The sample was PBMCs. The V gene is TRBV14, the J gene TRBJ2-1; possible D gene TRBD2, 5 bases. This clonotype was sampled from a man aged 30 to 39 in good health and CMV-seronegative. CDR3 in DNA: TGTGCCAGCAGCTCCCGTTCTATAGCTAGCCAGTTCTTC. It translates to CASSSRSIASQFF.